The TCR beta chain described here comes from a study of shared clonotypes between healthy human individuals. Study observations and caveats: Sorted-subset sequencing was shown by rarefaction to be incomplete despite large depth.

TCRdb's copy holds only in-frame clones and misses some; the assay was immunoSEQ multiplex PCR. The sample has over 2 million clones, 85% to 95% seen once. About this clone itself: Its antigen is unidentified.

Germline-derived CDR1 and CDR2 are SGHRS and YFSETQ. This CDR3 is built from 15 residues. Trimming removed 0 bases from V and 1 base from J, with 11 bases in between. This chain joins TRBV5-1 and TRBJ2-7; D might be TRBD1 (5 bases). The receptor was derived from a man younger than 35 in good health. The sequenced sample was naive CD4+ T cells sorted from blood. Subset described: CD45RA+ positively selected. CDR3 amino acids: CASSLDPQESYEQYF. In nucleotides, the CDR3 is TGCGCCAGCAGCTTGGATCCACAGGAATCCTACGAGCAGTACTTC. The full variable domain, with the rest looked up from reference TRBV5-1 and TRBJ2-7, is KAGVTQTPRYLIKTRGQQVTLSCSPISGHRSVSWYQQTPGQGLQFLFEYFSETQRNKGNFPGRFSGRQFSNSRSEMNVSTLELGDSALYLCASSLDPQESYEQYFGPGTRLTVT.